The 10 T cell receptor beta chains below come from one sample, sequenced in a study of T cell responses to AZD1222 COVID-19 vaccine. Here immunoSEQ multiplex PCR was the method, and the copy in TCRdb shows in-frame clones only, minus some. The table lists fewer than 150,000 clones, approximately 90% of them singletons. The sample consisted of peripheral blood, taken 28 days after the second AZD1222 dose. The receptors stem from an adult who received the AZD1222 COVID-19 vaccine.

This clone came up once. V and J are TRBV7-8 and TRBJ1-2; 9 positions agree with TRBD1. The CDR3 is 16 amino acids. With V trimmed by 3 bases and J by 0 bases, 5 bases remained unmatched. Germline-derived CDR1 and CDR2 are SGHVS and FQNEAQ. The CDR3 spells CASSFRDRAANYGYTF. The CDR3 DNA sequence: TGTGCCAGCAGCTTCCGGGACAGGGCAGCTAACTATGGCTACACCTTC. Complete variable domain (other parts from reference TRBV7-8 and TRBJ1-2): GAGVSQSPRYKVAKRGQDVALRCDPISGHVSLFWYQQALGQGPEFLTYFQNEAQLDKSGLPSDRFFAERPEGSVSTLKIQRTQQEDSAVYLCASSFRDRAANYGYTFGSGTRLTVV.

CDR3 protein: CASSFRTEWNNEQFF. In nucleotides, the CDR3 is TGTGCCAGCAGCTTCCGGACAGAGTGGAACAATGAGCAGTTCTTC. This sequence joins TRBV9 and TRBJ2-1; D might be TRBD1 (6 bases). The CDR3 is 15 amino acids. V was cut by 4 bases and J by 5 bases, with 16 bases left in between. Germline V CDR1 and CDR2: SGDLS, YYNGEE.

The chain couples TRBV20-1 to TRBJ1-1, with D perhaps matching TRBD1 (5 bases). Germline values: CDR1 DFQATT, CDR2 SNEGSKA (reference sequence). There are 12 residues in the CDR3. The V and J ends lost 3 bases and 5 bases respectively, with 10 bases between them. The CDR3 nucleotides are TGCAGTGCTAGTCAATACAGGACTGAAGCTTTCTTT. Its protein product is CSASQYRTEAFF.

The chain combines TRBV12-3 or TRBV12-4 with TRBJ1-2; D is uncertain. Trimming shortened V by 5 bases and J by 4 bases, and 8 bases separated the two germline ends. The CDR3 has 12 amino acids. CDR3 sequence (DNA): TGTGCCAGCAGTGGGTCAGGCTATGGCTACACCTTC. This gives the protein CASSGSGYGYTF.

The chain carries TRBV7-2 and TRBJ1-5; TRBD1 agrees at 7 bases. CDR1 is SGHTA, CDR2 FQGNSA, per germline. Trimming removed 2 bases from V and 6 bases from J; junction bases left unmatched: 10. The CDR3 loop spans 16 amino acids. CDR3: CASSLTPEGASQPQHF. CDR3 in DNA: TGTGCCAGCAGCTTAACCCCCGAGGGGGCATCTCAGCCCCAGCATTTT. Full variable domain (missing parts from reference TRBV7-2 and TRBJ1-5): GAGVSQSPSNKVTEKGKDVELRCDPISGHTALYWYRQSLGQGLEFLIYFQGNSAPDKSGLPSDRFSAERTGGSVSTLTIQRTQQEDSAVYLCASSLTPEGASQPQHFGDGTRLSIL.

This CDR3 reads CASSSKGGQARDYGYTF. The CDR3 DNA is TGTGCCAGCAGCTCAAAGGGGGGACAAGCAAGGGACTATGGCTACACCTTC. This chain joins TRBV7-2 and TRBJ1-2; D may be TRBD1 (6 bases). The germline V gene encodes CDR1 SGHTA and CDR2 FQGNSA. The CDR3 length is 17 residues. V was trimmed by 4 bases and J by 3 bases, leaving 21 bases between them.

This chain links TRBV4-1 with TRBJ2-7; 8 nucleotides match TRBD1. Unmatched junction bases numbered 12, after V lost 1 base and J lost 1 base. This CDR3 is 18 amino acids long. CDR1 MGHRA and CDR2 YSYEKL come from the germline V gene. CDR3 protein: CASSQVMVRTGKSYEQYF. The CDR3 DNA reads TGCGCCAGCAGCCAAGTTATGGTAAGGACAGGGAAATCCTACGAGCAGTACTTC.

This clone has a handful of counts. The chain recombines TRBV5-1 with TRBJ1-1, with unresolved D. Trimming shortened V by 5 bases and J by 1 base, and 12 bases separated the two germline ends. The CDR3 covers 14 residues. Germline V gene sequence: CDR1 SGHRS, CDR2 YFSETQ. The DNA of the CDR3 is TGCGCCAGCAGAGTTGGCAATGAGAACACTGAAGCTTTCTTT. This sequence encodes CASRVGNENTEAFF.

The gene calls are TRBV7-9 and TRBJ1-1, with 7 bases that match TRBD1. Germline loops: CDR1 SEHNR, CDR2 FQNEAQ (reference sequence). J gave up 4 bases and V 5 bases, and 7 bases lay outside the gene matches. The CDR3 length is 14 residues. CDR3 coding DNA: TGTGCCAGCAGCCCAGGGGGGGGAGTCACTGAAGCTTTCTTT. Its translation: CASSPGGGVTEAFF.

The genes are TRBV18 and TRBJ2-7, with 10 bases lining up with TRBD1. The germline V gene has CDR1 KGHSH and CDR2 LQKENI. The CDR3 is 15 residues long. V trimming: 2 bases; J trimming: 7 bases; junction bases outside the gene matches: 8. The CDR3 loop reads CASSPSTGGSREQYF. DNA of the CDR3: TGTGCCAGCTCACCATCGACAGGGGGCAGTCGGGAGCAGTACTTC.